Shown below are 31 T cell receptor beta chains from a single sample sequenced in a study of T cells after yellow fever vaccination. In TCRdb, the 5' RACE reads were re-called with MiXCR into one record per CDR3 protein. The sample consists of 150,000 to 200,000 distinct CDR3 sequences, roughly 6.2% of them appearing once. The input for sequencing was CD4+ T cells sorted from PBMCs, taken on the day of the first yellow fever vaccination. These receptors originate from a man aged 18-30 years who received the YFV17D yellow fever vaccine.

This clonotype was detected ten times or more. CDR3 protein: CASSLRSDGELFF. CDR3 sequence (DNA): TGTGCCAGCAGTCTGAGGAGCGACGGGGAGCTGTTTTTT. The chain has TRBV12-3 or TRBV12-4 and TRBJ2-2; no definite D call. Trimming cost V 5 bases and J 7 bases, with 11 bases left between them. CDR3 length equals 13 residues.

In its sample, this clonotype was seen a few times. V and J are TRBV5-1 and TRBJ1-4, with 7 bases identical to TRBD1. V lost 4 bases, J lost 8 bases, and 8 bases stayed unmatched. The V gene's germline CDR1 is SGHRS and CDR2 YFSETQ. There are 14 residues in the CDR3. CDR3 sequence (DNA): TGCGCCAGCAGCCGCAGACAGGGACAAGAAAAACTGTTTTTT. Translated: CASSRRQGQEKLFF. The complete variable domain, with remaining parts taken from reference TRBV5-1 and TRBJ1-4, reads KAGVTQTPRYLIKTRGQQVTLSCSPISGHRSVSWYQQTPGQGLQFLFEYFSETQRNKGNFPGRFSGRQFSNSRSEMNVSTLELGDSALYLCASSRRQGQEKLFFGSGTQLSVL.

This clonotype was counted at least ten times. The chain has TRBV5-1 and TRBJ2-3; perhaps D is TRBD1 or TRBD2 (6 bases each). The CDR3 runs 15 residues. V was trimmed by 4 bases and J by 4 bases, leaving 16 bases between them. Germline-derived CDR1 and CDR2 are SGHRS and YFSETQ. CDR3 coding DNA: TGCGCCAGCAGCGATCGGGGGCAAGGGGCAGATACGCAGTATTTT. As protein: CASSDRGQGADTQYF. Full variable domain (outside the CDR3, taken from reference TRBV5-1 and TRBJ2-3): KAGVTQTPRYLIKTRGQQVTLSCSPISGHRSVSWYQQTPGQGLQFLFEYFSETQRNKGNFPGRFSGRQFSNSRSEMNVSTLELGDSALYLCASSDRGQGADTQYFGPGTRLTVL.

The genes are TRBV7-2 and TRBJ2-2; 8 bases align to TRBD2. The CDR3 contains 14 residues. J lost 3 bases, V lost 3 bases, and 0 bases had no gene match. CDR1 is SGHTA and CDR2 is FQGNSA in the germline V gene. CDR3 in amino acids: CASSFGRDTGELFF. The CDR3 DNA reads TGTGCCAGCAGCTTCGGGAGGGACACCGGGGAGCTGTTTTTT.

This clonotype was found many times. The chain employs TRBV5-1 and TRBJ2-5; D unclear. The CDR3 has 14 amino acids. The V gene's germline CDR1 is SGHRS and CDR2 YFSETQ. The germline V and J ends were trimmed by 2 bases and 3 bases, with 11 bases remaining between them. CDR3 amino acids: CASSLWQDKETQYF. The CDR3 nucleotides read TGCGCCAGCAGCTTATGGCAGGATAAAGAGACCCAGTACTTC.

This clonotype appeared many times. This chain links TRBV6-5 with TRBJ2-1, with D tentatively TRBD1 (6 bases). Germline V lookup: CDR1 MNHEY, CDR2 SVGAGI. V lost 1 base and J lost 10, with 11 bases in between. The CDR3 consists of 13 residues. CDR3 sequence reads: CASSYFTGQEQFF. As DNA, the CDR3 is TGTGCCAGCAGTTACTTTACAGGGCAGGAGCAGTTCTTC.

In this sample, this clonotype turned up many times. This chain links TRBV29-1 with TRBJ2-1; TRBD1 aligns across 9 bases. This CDR3 spans 14 amino acids. CDR1 SQVTM and CDR2 ANQGSEA come from the germline V gene. V lost 7 bases, J lost 10 bases, and 14 bases stayed unmatched. The CDR3 DNA sequence: TGCAGCGCCCAGGGGGGGACAGGGTTGCGGGAGCAGTTCTTC. Amino acid sequence: CSAQGGTGLREQFF.

This chain joins TRBV6-5 and TRBJ1-1, with D possibly being TRBD1 (5 bases). V dropped 1 base and J dropped 0 bases, with 6 bases sitting between them. This CDR3 is built from 14 residues. Germline V gene lookup returns CDR1 MNHEY and CDR2 SVGAGI. This CDR3 reads CASSYFRVNTEAFF. In DNA, the CDR3 is TGTGCCAGCAGTTACTTCAGGGTGAACACTGAAGCTTTCTTT.

This clonotype was observed at least ten times. CDR3 DNA sequence: TGCGCCAGCAGCTTGGAAGGGGGGAACACCGGGGAGCTGTTTTTT. Translated: CASSLEGGNTGELFF. The chain is built from TRBV5-1 and TRBJ2-2; perhaps TRBD1 as D (6 bases). The germline V and J ends were trimmed by 0 bases and 1 base, with 7 bases remaining between them. The length of the CDR3 is 15 residues. Germline V gene lookup returns CDR1 SGHRS and CDR2 YFSETQ.

This clonotype was found a few times. The chain combines TRBV19 with TRBJ2-1, with D unresolved. The germline gives CDR1 LNHDA, CDR2 SQIVND (reference sequence). The CDR3 length is 16 residues. V lost 3 bases and J 5 bases, leaving 17 bases between the germline ends. The DNA for the CDR3 is TGTGCCAGTAGTATGAGGCGTTCCGGCGGAGACAATGAGCAGTTCTTC. Residues: CASSMRRSGGDNEQFF.

This clonotype was picked up a small number of times. This chain links TRBV28 with TRBJ1-5; D gene uncertain. Germline values: CDR1 MDHEN, CDR2 SYDVKM. V lost 4 bases and J lost 4, with 11 bases in between. The length of the CDR3 is 14 residues. This CDR3 is CASSWARENQPQHF. CDR3 nucleotides: TGTGCCAGCAGTTGGGCAAGGGAAAATCAGCCCCAGCATTTT.

This clonotype was picked up many times. The junction departs from germline at one end; a sequencing error may be responsible. The CDR3 DNA sequence: TGTGCCAGCTCTTCTTGGGGCTCCGGAGTGGACTTC. The encoded protein is CASSSWGSGVDF. The chain is built from TRBV12-3 or TRBV12-4 and TRBJ2-7; TRBD1 might be the D (5 bases). CDR3 size: 12 residues.

This rearrangement joins TRBV7-2 to TRBJ2-3, with TRBD2 identical over 7 bases. V trimming: 10 bases; J trimming: 0 bases; junction bases outside the gene matches: 7. The CDR3 covers 14 residues. Per germline, CDR1 SGHTA and CDR2 FQGNSA. The CDR3 DNA reads as TGTGCCACTCGGCAGCGGGGTAGCACAGATACGCAGTATTTT. This gives the protein CATRQRGSTDTQYF.

V gene TRBV19 combines with J gene TRBJ1-2; no clear D gene. The CDR3 is 15 residues long. From germline, CDR1 is LNHDA and CDR2 SQIVND (reference sequence). Trimming pared 0 bases from V and 3 bases from J, leaving 11 bases between. Written as DNA, the CDR3 is TGTGCCAGTAGTATAGATCATGCGAAGGACTATGGCTACACCTTC. Amino acid sequence: CASSIDHAKDYGYTF.

The table lists this clonotype with many counts. This chain uses TRBV4-3 with TRBJ2-1; perhaps TRBD1 as D (5 bases). The CDR3 consists of 14 residues. The V end lost 0 bases, the J end lost 9 bases, and 12 bases lay between the germline ends. Germline CDR1 LGHNA, CDR2 YSLEER. CDR3 sequence reads: CASSQDVVTGEQFF. Written as DNA, the CDR3 is TGCGCCAGCAGCCAAGATGTGGTCACAGGTGAGCAGTTCTTC.

This clonotype was found a few times. The chain has TRBV19 and TRBJ1-2; D possibly corresponds to TRBD1 (5 bases). V was pared by 1 base and J by 4 bases, with 10 bases between. Germline assignment: CDR1 LNHDA and CDR2 SQIVND (reference sequence). CDR3 length: 14 residues. The CDR3 is CASSIARQSYGYTF. As DNA, the CDR3 is TGTGCCAGTAGTATAGCTCGACAGTCCTATGGCTACACCTTC.

This clonotype was counted at least ten times. The chain uses TRBV12-3 or TRBV12-4 and TRBJ2-1; a weak D match, TRBD1 (7 bases). V dropped 6 bases and J dropped 2 bases, with 11 bases sitting between them. CDR3 size: 14 residues. The CDR3 DNA is TGTGCCAGCAGCCCAGGGGGGACCTACAATGAGCAGTTCTTC. Translation: CASSPGGTYNEQFF.

V and J are TRBV20-1 and TRBJ2-7, with TRBD2 as a possible D gene (7 bases). Germline lookup yields CDR1 DFQATT and CDR2 SNEGSKA (reference sequence). This CDR3 has 14 amino acids. Trimming took 0 bases from V and 3 from J, leaving 12 bases between them. The CDR3 nucleotides read TGCAGTGCTAGAGATGGGGGGGGGCTCTACGAGCAGTACTTC. It specifies CSARDGGGLYEQYF.

This clonotype was seen ten or more times. The V and J genes are TRBV12-3 or TRBV12-4 and TRBJ2-2; D might be TRBD1 or TRBD2, each matching 5 bases. CDR3 length: 15 amino acids. V lost 6 bases and J lost 5, with 16 bases in between. CDR3 sequence (DNA): TGTGCCAGCAGCCCGATCTCCGGGGCGACCGGGGAGCTGTTTTTT. Encoded protein: CASSPISGATGELFF.

The chain employs TRBV4-3 and TRBJ2-7; D is uncertain. CDR3 length: 15 amino acids. Germline V gives CDR1 LGHNA, CDR2 YSLEER. Trimming pared 0 bases from V and 4 bases from J, leaving 13 bases between. CDR3 loop: CASSQDYYSYYEQYF. In DNA, the CDR3 is TGCGCCAGCAGCCAAGATTATTATTCATATTACGAGCAGTACTTC.

This clonotype was counted ten times or more. The V and J genes are TRBV5-6 and TRBJ2-5; the D gene is possibly TRBD2 (5 bases). The length of the CDR3 is 13 residues. With 1 base removed from V and 4 bases from J, the gap between germline ends came to 8 bases. The germline V gene encodes CDR1 SGHDT and CDR2 YYEEEE. Here the CDR3 DNA reads TGTGCCAGCAGCTTGATAGCGACAGAGACCCAGTACTTC. This codes for CASSLIATETQYF.

The rearrangement links TRBV4-1 to TRBJ2-6; D is perhaps TRBD2 (7 bases). The CDR3 has 18 residues. With 3 bases removed from V and 0 bases from J, the gap between germline ends came to 15 bases. Germline V gives CDR1 MGHRA, CDR2 YSYEKL. The CDR3, as DNA: TGCGCCAGCAGCCAGGGCGGGCGGGGGCCCTCTGGGGCCAACGTCCTGACTTTC. Amino acids: CASSQGGRGPSGANVLTF.

This clonotype appeared many times. V and J are TRBV2 and TRBJ2-7; perhaps TRBD2 as D (6 bases). Germline V gene sequence: CDR1 SNHLY, CDR2 FYNNEI. Trimming shortened V by 7 bases and J by 2 bases, and 9 bases separated the two germline ends. CDR3 length: 12 residues. CDR3 region: CASTREAYEQYF. CDR3 DNA: TGTGCCAGCACCAGGGAGGCCTACGAGCAGTACTTC.

J is TRBJ2-6 and V is TRBV4-3, with a tentative D call TRBD1 (5 bases). This CDR3 spans 18 amino acids. With 4 bases removed from V and 0 bases from J, the gap between germline ends came to 16 bases. Germline V lookup: CDR1 LGHNA, CDR2 YSLEER. This CDR3 is CASSPNPGSFSGANVLTF. CDR3 coding DNA: TGCGCCAGCAGCCCAAACCCAGGGTCTTTCTCTGGGGCCAACGTCCTGACTTTC.

This clonotype was detected many times. The J gene is TRBJ1-4, the V gene TRBV4-3; D may be TRBD1 (5 bases). The germline gives CDR1 LGHNA, CDR2 YSLEER. The V gene lost 1 base and the J gene lost 8 bases, with 14 bases spanning the gap. The length of the CDR3 is 15 residues. Here the CDR3 reads CASSQVFGPGEKLFF. DNA of the CDR3: TGCGCCAGCAGCCAAGTTTTTGGGCCAGGGGAAAAACTGTTTTTT.

There are many counts of this clonotype. For the CDR3, the DNA is TGTGCCAGCAGTGAATCCGGGCGGATGGGGGAGACCCAGTACTTC. It encodes CASSESGRMGETQYF. V and J are TRBV25-1 and TRBJ2-5; D unresolved. Trimming took 1 base from V and 5 from J, leaving 14 bases between them. Germline CDR1 reads MGHDK; CDR2 reads SYGVNS. The CDR3 sequence is 15 residues long.

This clonotype was seen ten or more times. This chain connects TRBV28 to TRBJ2-7, with TRBD2 matching over 12 bases. The J segment lost 4 bases and the V segment lost 5 bases, leaving 3 bases of the junction unmatched. The germline gives CDR1 MDHEN, CDR2 SYDVKM. This CDR3 is built from 14 residues. The CDR3 DNA follows: TGTGCCAGCAGTCCTGGGACTAGCGGGTACGAGCAGTACGTC. Translation gives CASSPGTSGYEQYV.

The chain employs TRBV20-1 and TRBJ2-1, with 12 bases fitting TRBD2. V lost 6 bases and J lost 0; bases outside the gene matches: 12. Germline lookup yields CDR1 DFQATT and CDR2 SNEGSKA (reference sequence). This CDR3 has 18 residues. CDR3 region: CSAHTSGGLLSSYNEQFF. The CDR3 region has the DNA TGCAGTGCGCACACTAGCGGGGGGCTCCTGAGCTCCTACAATGAGCAGTTCTTC.

A word on this clonotype: With a much larger clone just one base away, this may be a read error. The chain recombines TRBV7-3 with TRBJ2-3; possible D gene TRBD1, 7 bases. This CDR3 has 15 amino acids. Germline V gene data show CDR1 as SGHTA and CDR2 as FQGTGA. The CDR3 here is CASSRRQGGTDTRYF. CDR3 DNA sequence: TGTGCCAGCAGCCGCAGACAGGGAGGCACAGATACGCGGTATTTT.

The chain couples TRBV4-3 to TRBJ2-3; TRBD1 matches at 9 bases. With V trimmed by 0 bases and J by 6 bases, 4 bases remained unmatched. This CDR3 contains 15 residues. Germline CDR1 is LGHNA and CDR2 is YSLEER. CDR3 sequence: CASSQEGQGSDTQYF. The CDR3 nucleotides read TGCGCCAGCAGCCAAGAGGGACAGGGTTCGGATACGCAGTATTTT.

This clonotype was counted many times. The chain uses TRBV4-2 and TRBJ2-5, with D unclear. The CDR3 runs to 16 residues. V was pared by 0 bases and J by 5 bases, with 16 bases between. The germline V gene has CDR1 LGHNA and CDR2 YNFKEQ. The CDR3 reads CASSQDSSSAWETQYF. The CDR3 DNA is TGTGCCAGCAGCCAAGATTCTAGTTCAGCCTGGGAGACCCAGTACTTC.